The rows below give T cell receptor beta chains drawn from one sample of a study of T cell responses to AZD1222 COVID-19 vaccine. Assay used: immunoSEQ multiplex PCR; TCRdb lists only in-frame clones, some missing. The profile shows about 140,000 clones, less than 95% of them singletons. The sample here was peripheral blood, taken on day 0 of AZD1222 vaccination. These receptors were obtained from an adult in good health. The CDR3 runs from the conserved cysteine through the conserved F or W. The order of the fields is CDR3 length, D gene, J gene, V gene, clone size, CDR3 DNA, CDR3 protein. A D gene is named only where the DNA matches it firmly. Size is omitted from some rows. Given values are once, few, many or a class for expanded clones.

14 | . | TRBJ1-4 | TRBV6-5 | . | TGTGCCAGCAGCCGCGGATATGGGGGAGAAAAACTGTTTTTT | CASSRGYGGEKLFF
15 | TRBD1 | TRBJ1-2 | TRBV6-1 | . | TGTGCCAGCAGTGAAGAAGGGGGCGGAGGCTATGGCTACACCTTC | CASSEEGGGGYGYTF
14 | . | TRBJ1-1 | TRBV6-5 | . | TGTGCCAGCAGTACGGAGCATCAGTTAACTGAAGCTTTCTTT | CASSTEHQLTEAFF
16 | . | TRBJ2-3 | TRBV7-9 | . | TGTGCCAGCACCCCCGGGCAGGGGACGGGGACAGATACGCAGTATTTT | CASTPGQGTGTDTQYF
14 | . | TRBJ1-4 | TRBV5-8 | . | TGTGCCAGCAGCTTGTTACAGGGAGGCGAAAAACTGTTTTTT | CASSLLQGGEKLFF
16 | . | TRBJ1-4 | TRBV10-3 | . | TGTGCCATCAGCAGGGGCGAGGGGACACTGAATGAAAAACTGTTTTTT | CAISRGEGTLNEKLFF
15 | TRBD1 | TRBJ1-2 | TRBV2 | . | TGTGCCAGCAGTCGGACAGGGCCTCCTAACTATGGCTACACCTTC | CASSRTGPPNYGYTF
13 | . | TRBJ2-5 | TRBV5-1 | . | TGCGCCAGCAGCTTGGCAGTCCAAGAGACCCAGTACTTC | CASSLAVQETQYF
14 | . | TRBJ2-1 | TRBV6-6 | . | TGTGCCAGCAAGGGGGAGGACTCCTACAATGAGCAGTTCTTC | CASKGEDSYNEQFF
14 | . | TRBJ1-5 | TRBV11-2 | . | TGTGCCAGCAGCTTAGTAGGACCCAATCAGCCCCAGCATTTT | CASSLVGPNQPQHF
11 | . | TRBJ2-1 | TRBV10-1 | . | TGCGCCAGCAGCGCCTACAATGAGCAGTTCTTC | CASSAYNEQFF
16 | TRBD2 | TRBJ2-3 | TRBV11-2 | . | TGTGCCAGCAGCTTATTCAGGCTAGCGGCTTCAGATACGCAGTATTTT | CASSLFRLAASDTQYF
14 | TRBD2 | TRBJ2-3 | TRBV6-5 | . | TGTGCCAGCCGGGGGGGGGCTTATACAGATACGCAGTATTTT | CASRGGAYTDTQYF
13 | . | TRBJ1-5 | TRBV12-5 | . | TGTGCTAGTGGTTTGTCGGAGCATCAGCCCCAGCATTTT | CASGLSEHQPQHF
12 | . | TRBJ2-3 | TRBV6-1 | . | TGTGCCAGCAGTGAAGTCGCAGATACGCAGTATTTT | CASSEVADTQYF
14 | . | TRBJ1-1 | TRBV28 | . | TGTGCCAGCAGTCCGATACAGAAAAACACTGAAGCTTTCTTT | CASSPIQKNTEAFF
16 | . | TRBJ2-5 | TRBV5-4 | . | TGTGCCAGCAGCTTACGTAACAGGGTGGAGGGAGAGACCCAGTACTTC | CASSLRNRVEGETQYF
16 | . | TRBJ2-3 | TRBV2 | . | TGTGCCAGCAGTGAAGAGGGGAACGTAGGCACAGATACGCAGTATTTT | CASSEEGNVGTDTQYF
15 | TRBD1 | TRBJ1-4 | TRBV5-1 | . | TGCGCCAGCAGCTTTTTGACAGGGTATAATGAAAAACTGTTTTTT | CASSFLTGYNEKLFF
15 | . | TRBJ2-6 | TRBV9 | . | TGTGCCAGCAGCCCCCGGCTATCCGGGGCCAACGTCCTGACTTTC | CASSPRLSGANVLTF
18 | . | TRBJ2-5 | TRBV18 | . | TGTGCCAGCTCACCTGAACCCCCCCAAAGGGGCTTGGAAGAGACCCAGTACTTC | CASSPEPPQRGLEETQYF
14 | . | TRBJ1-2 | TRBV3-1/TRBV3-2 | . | TGTGCCAGCAGCCAATTAGACGGAAACTATGGCTACACCTTC | CASSQLDGNYGYTF
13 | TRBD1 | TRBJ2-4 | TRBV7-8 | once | TGTGCCAGCAGCCACGGACAGGTGGGCATTCAGTACTTC | CASSHGQVGIQYF